These 12 T cell receptor beta chains originate from one sample sequenced in a study of breast tumors, draining lymph nodes, adjacent tissues. The lymph nodes were axillary draining lymph nodes from breast cancer patients. MiXCR was run by TCRdb on the multiplex PCR reads, yielding one entry per CDR3 protein. The sample consists of more than 250,000 distinct CDR3 sequences, 30% to 35% of them appearing once. Specimen: axillary lymph node tissue. These TCRs come from a female donor with breast cancer. Some clones in this sample may be carry-over from other donors' samples.

This clonotype has at least ten counts. V gene TRBV7-6 combines with J gene TRBJ2-2; 8 nucleotides line up with TRBD2. Germline V gene lookup returns CDR1 SGHVS and CDR2 FNYEAQ. The V and J ends lost 5 bases and 6 bases, in that order; junction bases with no gene match: 14. CDR3 length: 17 residues. As DNA, the CDR3 is TGTGCCAGCAGCCTTCTTACGGGACTAGGTGCCGCCGGGGAGCTGTTTTTT. It encodes CASSLLTGLGAAGELFF.

This clonotype was found many times. The J gene is TRBJ2-7, the V gene TRBV9, with 11 bases matching TRBD2. Germline CDR1 reads SGDLS; CDR2 reads YYNGEE. This CDR3 contains 15 residues. Trimming took 0 bases from V and 4 from J; bases not matched to a gene: 3. For the CDR3, the DNA is TGTGCCAGCAGCGTAGGGGCTAGCGGGAGGTACGAGCAGTACTTC. This codes for CASSVGASGRYEQYF.

Remarks on this clonotype: A much larger clone differs by one base, so this may be a read error. The chain uses TRBV6-6 and TRBJ2-7; D not certain. Trimming removed 7 bases from V and 5 bases from J, with 9 bases in between. Germline-derived CDR1 and CDR2 are MNHNY and SVGAGI (reference sequence). This CDR3 has 11 amino acids. Here the CDR3 DNA reads TGTGCCAGCAAAGGCGAGGACGAGCAGTACTTC. It codes for CASKGEDEQYF.

This clonotype was seen at least ten times. The J gene is TRBJ2-1, the V gene TRBV20-1; 8 bases align to TRBD2. Germline CDR1 and CDR2: DFQATT and SNEGSKA (reference sequence). Unmatched junction bases numbered 6, after V lost 5 bases and J lost 6 bases. The CDR3 sequence is 13 residues long. The CDR3 DNA sequence: TGCAGTGCTCCAAGGACTAGCCTCAATGAGCAGTTCTTC. This codes for CSAPRTSLNEQFF.

This clonotype was observed at least ten times. The rearrangement links TRBV7-9 to TRBJ2-1; a possible D gene is TRBD2 (6 bases). Trimming cost V 5 bases and J 2 bases, with 19 bases left between them. The V gene's germline CDR1 is SEHNR and CDR2 FQNEAQ (reference sequence). The CDR3 totals 17 residues. The CDR3 region is CASSLINLARTYNEQFF. CDR3 DNA: TGTGCCAGCAGCCTGATCAACCTAGCGCGGACCTACAATGAGCAGTTCTTC.

The count of this clonotype is one. A much bigger clone sits one base away, suggesting this may be a read error. No conserved phenylalanine or tryptophan is present at the end of the CDR3, so a read error is the likely explanation. The genes are TRBV5-1 and TRBJ1-5, with TRBD1 as a possible D gene (6 bases). The CDR3 sequence is 17 residues long. V was shortened by 1 base and J by 7 bases, with 21 bases between the two germline ends. Germline values: CDR1 SGHRS, CDR2 YFSETQ. CDR3 region: CASSLRTATNPVQPQHL. The CDR3, as DNA: TGCGCCAGCAGCTTGAGGACAGCTACAAATCCGGTGCAGCCCCAGCATTTG.

The chain uses TRBV6-1 and TRBJ2-5; 12 bases match TRBD1. Per germline, CDR1 MNHNS and CDR2 SASEGT. The CDR3 totals 14 residues. Losses at the gene ends were 5 bases for V and 5 bases for J; bases not matched to a gene: 3. The DNA of the CDR3 is TGTGCCAGCAGTCGGGACAGGGGGCGGGAGACCCAGTACTTC. This encodes CASSRDRGRETQYF.

This clonotype was seen at least ten times. Germline and junction disagree at one end, which may indicate a read error. The gene calls are TRBV7-7 and TRBJ2-5, with TRBD2 matching 9 bases. The germline V gene encodes CDR1 SSHAT and CDR2 FNYEAQ (reference sequence). This CDR3 has 17 residues. Written as DNA, the CDR3 is TGTGCTAGCAGCTTAGGGGGGGCGATAGCGGGAGTGAAGACCCAGTACTTC. It yields the protein CASSLGGAIAGVKTQYF.

This clonotype was seen repeatedly, ten times or more. The chain is built from TRBV2 and TRBJ2-3, with 7 bases fitting TRBD2. This CDR3 has 16 residues. Germline trimming cut 7 bases from V and 1 base from J; bases unmatched to any gene: 11. Germline assignment: CDR1 SNHLY and CDR2 FYNNEI. CDR3 in amino acids: CASKRQAGLRTDTQYF. CDR3 in DNA: TGTGCCAGCAAACGACAAGCGGGACTGCGCACAGATACGCAGTATTTT.

Note on this clonotype: This may be a read error: a much more frequent sequence differs by one nucleotide. The J gene is TRBJ1-2, the V gene TRBV20-1; 7 bases fit TRBD1. Germline V lookup: CDR1 DFQATT, CDR2 SNEGSKA (reference sequence). This CDR3 region has 15 residues. The ends lost 5 bases at V and 4 bases at J; junction bases unmatched: 13. The CDR3, as DNA: TGCAGTGCTGGTCCGGGACAGAGACAAACCTATGGCTACACCTTC. Translation gives CSAGPGQRQTYGYTF.

This clonotype occurred a few times. The rearrangement uses TRBV5-1 and TRBJ1-1; TRBD1 matches 7 bases. The germline CDR1 and CDR2 sequences are SGHRS and YFSETQ. CDR3 size: 15 residues. The ends lost 0 bases at V and 2 bases at J; junction bases unmatched: 4. The CDR3 is CASSLVRGGNTEAFF. CDR3 nucleotide sequence: TGCGCCAGCAGCTTGGTAAGAGGGGGCAACACTGAAGCTTTCTTT.

This clonotype was detected ten times or more. This chain joins TRBV5-8 and TRBJ2-3; no reliable D call. Germline assignment: CDR1 SGHTS and CDR2 YDEGEE. The ends were cut back, 0 bases at V and 6 bases at J, with 8 bases in the middle. This CDR3 comprises 13 residues. This CDR3 reads CASSLDIMDTQYF. CDR3 DNA: TGTGCCAGCAGCTTGGATATCATGGATACGCAGTATTTT.